This T cell receptor beta chain was retrieved from a study of shared clonotypes between healthy human individuals. V was clipped by 1 base and J by 3 bases, with 10 bases between them. Germline V gene lookup returns CDR1 LNHNV and CDR2 YYDKDF (reference sequence). The CDR3 is 16 residues long. Data came from immunoSEQ multiplex PCR; TCRdb stores just in-frame clones and leaves some out. Here the sample spans roughly 500,000 clones, 95% to 97% being singletons. This receptor was identified in a woman aged 30 to 39 in good health. The V and J genes are TRBV15 and TRBJ2-6; tentatively, D is TRBD2 (5 bases). Sequencing was performed on naive CD4+ T cells sorted from blood. Subset of the sample: CD45RA+ positively selected. The DNA for the CDR3 is TGTGCCACCAGCAGAGGGCTTGGGAGTGGGGCCAACGTCCTGACTTTC. It specifies CATSRGLGSGANVLTF.